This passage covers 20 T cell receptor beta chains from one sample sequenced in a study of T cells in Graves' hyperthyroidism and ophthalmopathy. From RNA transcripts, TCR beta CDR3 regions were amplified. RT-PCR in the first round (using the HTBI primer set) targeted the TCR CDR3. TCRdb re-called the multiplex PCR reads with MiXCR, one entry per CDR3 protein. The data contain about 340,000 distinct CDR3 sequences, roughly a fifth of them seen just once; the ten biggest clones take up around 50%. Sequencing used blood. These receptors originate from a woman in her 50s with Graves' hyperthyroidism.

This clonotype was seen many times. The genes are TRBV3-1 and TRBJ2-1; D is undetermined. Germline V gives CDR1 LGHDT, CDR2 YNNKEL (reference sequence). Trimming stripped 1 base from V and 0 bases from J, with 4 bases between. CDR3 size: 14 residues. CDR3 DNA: TGTGCCAGCAGCCAAGGGCTCTCCTACAATGAGCAGTTCTTC. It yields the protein CASSQGLSYNEQFF.

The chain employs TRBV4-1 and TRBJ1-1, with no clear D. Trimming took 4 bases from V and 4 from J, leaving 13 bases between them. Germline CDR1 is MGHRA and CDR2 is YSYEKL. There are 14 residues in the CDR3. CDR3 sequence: CASSRAQKFTEAFF. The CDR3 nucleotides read TGCGCCAGCAGCCGCGCACAGAAGTTCACTGAAGCTTTCTTT.

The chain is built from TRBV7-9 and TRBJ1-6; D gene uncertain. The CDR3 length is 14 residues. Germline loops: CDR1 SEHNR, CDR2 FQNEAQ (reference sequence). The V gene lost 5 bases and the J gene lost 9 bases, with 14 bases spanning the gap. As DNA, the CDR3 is TGTGCCAGCAGCCAAGACCCGCTGGGTTCACCCCTCCACTTT. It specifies CASSQDPLGSPLHF. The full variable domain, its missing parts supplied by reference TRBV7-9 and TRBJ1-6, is DTGVSQNPRHKITKRGQNVTFRCDPISEHNRLYWYRQTLGQGPEFLTYFQNEAQLEKSRLLSDRFSAERPKGSFSTLEIQRTEQGDSAMYLCASSQDPLGSPLHFGNGTRLTVT.

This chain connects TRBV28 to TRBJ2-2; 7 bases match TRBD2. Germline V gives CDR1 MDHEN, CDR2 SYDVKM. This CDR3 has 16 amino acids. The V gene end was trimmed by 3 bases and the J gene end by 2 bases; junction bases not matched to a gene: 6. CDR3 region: CASSFLAAINTGELFF. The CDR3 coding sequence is TGTGCCAGCAGTTTTCTAGCGGCCATTAACACCGGGGAGCTGTTTTTT.

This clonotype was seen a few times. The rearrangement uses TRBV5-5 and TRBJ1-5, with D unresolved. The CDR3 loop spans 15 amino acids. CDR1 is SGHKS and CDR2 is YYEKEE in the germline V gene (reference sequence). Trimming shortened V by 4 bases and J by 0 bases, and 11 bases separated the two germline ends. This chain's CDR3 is CASSPTLFSNQPQHF. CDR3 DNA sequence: TGTGCCAGCAGCCCGACCCTTTTTAGCAATCAGCCCCAGCATTTT.

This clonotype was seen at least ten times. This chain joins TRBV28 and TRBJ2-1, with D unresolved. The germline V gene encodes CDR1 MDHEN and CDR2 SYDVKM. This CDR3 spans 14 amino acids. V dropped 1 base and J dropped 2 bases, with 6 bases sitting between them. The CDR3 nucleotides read TGTGCCAGCAGTTTATTGGGCCCCTACAATGAGCAGTTCTTC. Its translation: CASSLLGPYNEQFF.

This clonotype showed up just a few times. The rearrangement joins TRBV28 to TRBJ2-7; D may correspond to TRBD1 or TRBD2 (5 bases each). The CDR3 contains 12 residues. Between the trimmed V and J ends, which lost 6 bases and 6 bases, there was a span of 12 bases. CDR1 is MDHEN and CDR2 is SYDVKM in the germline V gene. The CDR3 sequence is CASSSGQFEQYF. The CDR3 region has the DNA TGTGCCAGCAGCTCGGGGCAGTTCGAGCAGTACTTC. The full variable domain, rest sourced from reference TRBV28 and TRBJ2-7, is DVKVTQSSRYLVKRTGEKVFLECVQDMDHENMFWYRQDPGLGLRLIYFSYDVKMKEKGDIPEGYSVSREKKERFSLILESASTNQTSMYLCASSSGQFEQYFGPGTRLTVT.

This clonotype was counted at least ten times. The CDR3 region has the DNA TGTGCCGCCCGGGACAGCTCCTACAATGAGCAGTTCTTC. Translated, it gives CAARDSSYNEQFF. V is TRBV6-2 or TRBV6-3 and J is TRBJ2-1, with 7 bases matching TRBD1. Germline lookup yields CDR1 MNHEY and CDR2 SVGEGT. The CDR3 loop spans 13 amino acids. V was clipped by 11 bases and J by 0 bases; unmatched bases: 4.

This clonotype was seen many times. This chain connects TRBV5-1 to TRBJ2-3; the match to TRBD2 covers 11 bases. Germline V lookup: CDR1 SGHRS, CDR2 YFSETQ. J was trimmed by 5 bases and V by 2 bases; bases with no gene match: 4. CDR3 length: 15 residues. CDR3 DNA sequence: TGCGCCAGCAGCTTTAGCGGGAGGGCCGAAGATACGCAGTATTTT. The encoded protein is CASSFSGRAEDTQYF.

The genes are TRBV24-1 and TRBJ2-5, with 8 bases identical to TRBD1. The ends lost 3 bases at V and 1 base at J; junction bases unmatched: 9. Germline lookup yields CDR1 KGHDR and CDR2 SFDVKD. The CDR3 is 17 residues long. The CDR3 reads CATSDPQSDRAQETQYF. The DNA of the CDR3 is TGTGCCACCAGTGATCCCCAGTCGGACAGGGCCCAAGAGACCCAGTACTTC.

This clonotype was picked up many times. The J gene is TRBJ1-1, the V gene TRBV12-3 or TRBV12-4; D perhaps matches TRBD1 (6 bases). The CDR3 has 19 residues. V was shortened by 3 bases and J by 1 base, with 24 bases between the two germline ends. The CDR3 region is CASSLLGWGEGGRNTEAFF. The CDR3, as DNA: TGTGCCAGCAGTTTGCTAGGTTGGGGGGAGGGGGGACGGAACACTGAAGCTTTCTTT.

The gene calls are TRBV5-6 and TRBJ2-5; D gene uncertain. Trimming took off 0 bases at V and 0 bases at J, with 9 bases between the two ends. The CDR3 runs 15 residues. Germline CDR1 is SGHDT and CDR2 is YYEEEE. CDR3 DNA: TGTGCCAGCAGCTTGGGGGCAAGGTACCAAGAGACCCAGTACTTC. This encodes CASSLGARYQETQYF. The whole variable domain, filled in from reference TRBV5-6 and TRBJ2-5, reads DAGVTQSPTHLIKTRGQQVTLRCSPKSGHDTVSWYQQALGQGPQFIFQYYEEEERQRGNFPDRFSGHQFPNYSSELNVNALLLGDSALYLCASSLGARYQETQYFGPGTRLLVL.

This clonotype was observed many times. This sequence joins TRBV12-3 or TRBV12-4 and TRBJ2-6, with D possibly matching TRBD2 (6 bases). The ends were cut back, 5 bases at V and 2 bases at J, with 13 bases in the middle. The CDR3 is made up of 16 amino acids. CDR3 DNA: TGTGCCAGCAGTCCCCCGCGGGGCACTGGGGCCAACGTCCTGACTTTC. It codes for CASSPPRGTGANVLTF.

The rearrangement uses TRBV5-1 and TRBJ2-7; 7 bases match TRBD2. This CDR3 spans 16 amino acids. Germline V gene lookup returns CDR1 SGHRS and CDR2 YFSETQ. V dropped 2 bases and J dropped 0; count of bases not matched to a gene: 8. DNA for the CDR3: TGCGCCAGCAGCTTTAGGGGCGGGAGTCGCTCCTACGAGCAGTACTTC. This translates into CASSFRGGSRSYEQYF.

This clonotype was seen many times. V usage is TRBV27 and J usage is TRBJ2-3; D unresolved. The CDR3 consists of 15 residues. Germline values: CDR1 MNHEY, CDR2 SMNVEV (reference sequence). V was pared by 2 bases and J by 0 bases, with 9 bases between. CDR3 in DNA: TGTGCCAGCAGTTTAACGGTCACTAGCACAGATACGCAGTATTTT. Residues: CASSLTVTSTDTQYF.

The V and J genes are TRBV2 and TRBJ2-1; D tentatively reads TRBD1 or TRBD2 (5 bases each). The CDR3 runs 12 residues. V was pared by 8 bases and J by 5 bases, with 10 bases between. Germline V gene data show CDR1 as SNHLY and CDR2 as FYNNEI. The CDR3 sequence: CASRGADNEQFF. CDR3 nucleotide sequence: TGTGCCAGCCGAGGGGCAGACAATGAGCAGTTCTTC.

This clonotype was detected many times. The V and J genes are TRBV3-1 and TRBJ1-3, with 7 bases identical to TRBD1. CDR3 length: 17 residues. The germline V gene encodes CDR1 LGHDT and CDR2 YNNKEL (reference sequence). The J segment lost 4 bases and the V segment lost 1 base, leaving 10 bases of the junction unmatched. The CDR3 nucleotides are TGTGCCAGCAGCCAAGCGGGGGGACAGAGAACGGGAAACACCATATATTTT. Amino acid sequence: CASSQAGGQRTGNTIYF.

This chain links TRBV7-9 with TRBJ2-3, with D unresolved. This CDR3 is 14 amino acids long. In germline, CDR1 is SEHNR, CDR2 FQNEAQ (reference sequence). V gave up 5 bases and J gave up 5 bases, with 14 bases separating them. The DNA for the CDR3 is TGTGCCAGCAGCCTAGTGGGTTTGGGAGATACGCAGTATTTT. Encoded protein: CASSLVGLGDTQYF.

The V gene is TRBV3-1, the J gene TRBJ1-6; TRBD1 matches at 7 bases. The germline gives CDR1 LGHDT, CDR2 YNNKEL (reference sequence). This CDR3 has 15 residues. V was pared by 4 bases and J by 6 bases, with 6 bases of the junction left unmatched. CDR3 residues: CASSPSGTANSPLHF. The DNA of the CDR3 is TGTGCCAGCAGCCCCTCCGGGACAGCTAATTCACCCCTCCACTTT.

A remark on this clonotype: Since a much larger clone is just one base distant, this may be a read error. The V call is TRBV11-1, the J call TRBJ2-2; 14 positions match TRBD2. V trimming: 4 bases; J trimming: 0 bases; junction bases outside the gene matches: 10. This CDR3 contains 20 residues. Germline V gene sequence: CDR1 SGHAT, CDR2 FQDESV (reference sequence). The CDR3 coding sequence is TGTGCCAGCAGCTCTCCGAGACTAGCGGGAGGGAAGCCGAACACCGGGGAGCTGTTTTTT. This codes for CASSSPRLAGGKPNTGELFF.